This TCR beta chain originates from a study of T cell clonotyping in hematopoietic cell transplantation. Whole-study findings and limits: At the given depth, recipient repertoires were over 95% de novo clonotypes. After transplant, recipient diversity fell while pathologically expanded clonotypes grew through day 180. CD4 and CD8 repertoire contributions could not be separated without sorting.

A note on this clone: Antigen unknown.

The protocol was immunoSEQ multiplex PCR, while the TCRdb copy is restricted to in-frame clones and leaves out a portion. The table records 8,400 or so clones, 66% of them present only once. V lost 1 base and J 4 bases, leaving 14 bases between the germline ends. The CDR3 runs 15 residues. Looked up from germline, CDR1 is GTSNPN and CDR2 is SVGIG (reference sequence). This chain joins TRBV30 and TRBJ2-1; D is perhaps TRBD2 (5 bases). Sequenced here: peripheral blood mononuclear cells, sampled 100 days after allogeneic stem cell transplant. The sequence derives from a male patient aged 60-70 years who had an allogeneic stem cell transplant from an unrelated donor, so the T cells may come from the graft donor. Some clones in this sample may be carry-over from other donors' samples. CDR3 amino acids: CAWSGAVAPYNEQFF. The CDR3 DNA reads as TGTGCCTGGAGTGGAGCGGTAGCCCCATACAATGAGCAGTTCTTC.